One and the same sample provided the 11 T cell receptor beta chains below, sequenced in a study of blood T cells in healthy people across ages. The authors ran a second PCR of about 6 to 12 cycles using a sample-barcoded 5' primer and a J-beta primer mix. TCRdb reprocessed the 5' RACE reads with MiXCR, giving one entry per CDR3 protein. The sample carries some 1.4 million distinct CDR3 sequences, around 39% recorded once. What was sequenced was blood. These receptor sequences come from a woman aged 18-29 years in good health.

This clonotype was observed at least ten times. The CDR3 DNA reads TGCGCCAGCAGGAAGAGGAGTGAAAGCTCTGGGGCCAACGTCCTGACTTTC. Its translation is CASRKRSESSGANVLTF. The chain recombines TRBV5-1 with TRBJ2-6; D gene unclear. The CDR3 is made up of 17 amino acids. The germline V gene encodes CDR1 SGHRS and CDR2 YFSETQ. Trimming took off 5 bases at V and 0 bases at J, with 15 bases between the two ends.

This clonotype appeared a few times. This chain connects TRBV5-6 to TRBJ1-6; possibly TRBD1 for D (5 bases). The ends were cut back, 0 bases at V and 10 bases at J, with 11 bases in the middle. Germline CDR1 is SGHDT and CDR2 is YYEEEE. The CDR3 is made up of 14 amino acids. The CDR3 protein is CASSLEQGSSPLHF. The CDR3 coding sequence is TGTGCCAGCAGCTTGGAGCAGGGTTCCTCACCCCTCCACTTT.

CDR3 nucleotide sequence: TGTGCCAGCAGGGCAGGGGGCGGCTATGGCTACACCTTC. Translation: CASRAGGGYGYTF. The chain recombines TRBV6-1 with TRBJ1-2; 8 positions agree with TRBD1. The CDR3 is made up of 13 amino acids. The germline CDR1 and CDR2 sequences are MNHNS and SASEGT. V shed 6 bases and J 4 bases; nucleotides not matched to a gene: 4.

The chain employs TRBV7-3 and TRBJ2-2; D is uncertain. This CDR3 contains 14 residues. Trimming cost V 2 bases and J 2 bases, with 6 bases left between them. CDR1 and CDR2 (germline): SGHTA, FQGTGA. DNA of the CDR3: TGTGCCAGCAGCTTAGTACATAACACCGGGGAGCTGTTTTTT. It is translated as CASSLVHNTGELFF.

J is TRBJ2-3 and V is TRBV5-1; no firm D call. The CDR3 covers 15 residues. V dropped 4 bases and J dropped 4 bases, with 16 bases sitting between them. Germline lookup yields CDR1 SGHRS and CDR2 YFSETQ. The CDR3 spells CASSGDRSAADTQYF. The CDR3, as DNA: TGCGCCAGCAGCGGTGATAGGTCGGCGGCAGATACGCAGTATTTT.

There are a few counts of this clonotype. The chain couples TRBV6-2 or TRBV6-3 to TRBJ2-7; the D gene could be TRBD1 or TRBD2 (5 bases each). The V gene lost 9 bases and the J gene lost 1 base, with 16 bases spanning the gap. The CDR3 has 14 amino acids. Germline lookup yields CDR1 MNHEY and CDR2 SVGEGT. As DNA, the CDR3 is TGTGCCAGTTGTGATCCGGGACCATCCTACGAGCAGTACTTC. Protein: CASCDPGPSYEQYF.

The table lists this clonotype with a few counts. The chain combines TRBV18 with TRBJ1-2; possible D gene TRBD1, 5 bases. The CDR3 runs to 14 residues. Germline assignment: CDR1 KGHSH and CDR2 LQKENI. Trimming took off 3 bases at V and 2 bases at J, with 10 bases between the two ends. The CDR3 nucleotides are TGTGCCAGCTCACCGCGTGAGGGGAACTATGGCTACACCTTC. It is translated as CASSPREGNYGYTF.

In this sample, this clonotype turned up a few times. The chain employs TRBV12-3 or TRBV12-4 and TRBJ1-4; TRBD1 is a possible D gene (5 bases). This CDR3 comprises 14 residues. The germline V and J ends were trimmed by 6 bases and 4 bases, with 12 bases remaining between them. CDR3 sequence reads: CASSFRGVNEKLFF. CDR3 in DNA: TGTGCCAGCAGCTTCCGGGGGGTTAATGAAAAACTGTTTTTT.

The chain has TRBV3-1 and TRBJ2-3; TRBD2 is a possible D gene (5 bases). The CDR3 has 15 residues. Trimming cost V 2 bases and J 2 bases, with 11 bases left between them. Germline V gene lookup returns CDR1 LGHDT and CDR2 YNNKEL (reference sequence). In nucleotides, the CDR3 is TGTGCCAGCAGCCAACATAGCGACCTCACAGATACGCAGTATTTT. As protein: CASSQHSDLTDTQYF.

This clonotype appeared a single time. Compared with germline, one end of the junction differs, possibly owing to a read error. V is TRBV12-3 or TRBV12-4 and J is TRBJ2-3, with 9 bases matching TRBD2. This CDR3 contains 16 residues. The CDR3 spells CASTLSGGGVRDTQYF. DNA for the CDR3: TGTGCCAGCACTTTATCTGGCGGGGGGGTCCGAGATACGCAGTATTTT.

This chain connects TRBV15 to TRBJ2-1; D may correspond to TRBD1 or TRBD2 (5 bases each). Trimming cost V 1 base and J 8 bases, with 12 bases left between them. This CDR3 contains 14 residues. The V gene's germline CDR1 is LNHNV and CDR2 YYDKDF (reference sequence). CDR3 in DNA: TGTGCCACCAGCAGAGTGGCAGGGACCGATGAGCAGTTCTTC. This gives the protein CATSRVAGTDEQFF.